This is a list of T cell receptor beta chains from one sample in a study of blood T cell repertoires in COVID-19. Clones were sequenced by immunoSEQ multiplex PCR, and TCRdb holds only the in-frame ones, with some missing. The sample lists 150,000 to 200,000 clones; 75% to 90% were seen once. Specimen: peripheral blood. All receptors derive from a man between 65 and 85 years old with active or convalescent COVID-19. Both conserved end residues are part of each CDR3. Fields, in order: CDR3 DNA, CDR3 protein, J gene, clone size, D gene, V gene. D genes are given only for firm matches. Expanded clones are given a class, and other clones once, few, many or no size at all.

CDR3 DNA: TGTGCCAGCAGCCCCGCCCGAGAAGTGGGCGAGCAGTATTTT
CDR3 protein: CASSPAREVGEQYF
J gene: TRBJ2-3
clone size: -
D gene: -
V gene: TRBV28

CDR3 DNA: TGTGCCAGCAGCTTAGGACAGGGTCGATCACCCCTCCACTTT
CDR3 protein: CASSLGQGRSPLHF
J gene: TRBJ1-6
clone size: -
D gene: TRBD1
V gene: TRBV7-2

CDR3 DNA: TGCGCCAGCAGCCAGGAGATTGGGTTGCTTTTCGAAAAACTGTTTTTT
CDR3 protein: CASSQEIGLLFEKLFF
J gene: TRBJ1-4
clone size: few
D gene: -
V gene: TRBV4-3

CDR3 DNA: TGTGCCAGCAGCTTACGACAGGGGGCAGATACGCAGTATTTT
CDR3 protein: CASSLRQGADTQYF
J gene: TRBJ2-3
clone size: -
D gene: TRBD1
V gene: TRBV5-4

CDR3 DNA: TGCGCCAGCAGCCAAGATGGCAGTAGCAATCAGCCCCAGCATTTT
CDR3 protein: CASSQDGSSNQPQHF
J gene: TRBJ1-5
clone size: -
D gene: -
V gene: TRBV4-3

CDR3 DNA: TGCGCCAGCAGCATACACAGGGGTTCGCACACTGAAGCTTTCTTT
CDR3 protein: CASSIHRGSHTEAFF
J gene: TRBJ1-1
clone size: -
D gene: TRBD1
V gene: TRBV5-1

CDR3 DNA: TGTGCCAGCAGCGTAGAGGACTACTCCTACGAGCAGTACTTC
CDR3 protein: CASSVEDYSYEQYF
J gene: TRBJ2-7
clone size: -
D gene: -
V gene: TRBV9

CDR3 DNA: TGTGCCAGCAGTCCAAGACGACCAGGTGGGACCGGGGAGCTGTTTTTT
CDR3 protein: CASSPRRPGGTGELFF
J gene: TRBJ2-2
clone size: -
D gene: -
V gene: TRBV6-2/TRBV6-3

CDR3 DNA: TGTGCCAGGGGAATGGGGGGGACCGGGATTACTGTGGGCGGTAAGACCCAGTACTTC
CDR3 protein: CARGMGGTGITVGGKTQYF
J gene: TRBJ2-5
clone size: -
D gene: TRBD2
V gene: TRBV28

CDR3 DNA: TGTGCCAGCTCACCACCAGGGGCGGGAGACAATGAGCAGTTCTTC
CDR3 protein: CASSPPGAGDNEQFF
J gene: TRBJ2-1
clone size: -
D gene: TRBD2
V gene: TRBV18

CDR3 DNA: TGTGCCAGCAGTCACAGGGGCAATCAGCCCCAGCATTTT
CDR3 protein: CASSHRGNQPQHF
J gene: TRBJ1-5
clone size: -
D gene: -
V gene: TRBV12-3/TRBV12-4

CDR3 DNA: TGTGCCAGCAGCTTGGTTTCGGGACTAGCGGGAGCAGATACGCAGTATTTT
CDR3 protein: CASSLVSGLAGADTQYF
J gene: TRBJ2-3
clone size: -
D gene: TRBD2
V gene: TRBV5-6

CDR3 DNA: TGTGCCAGCAGTTACAGCGGGGGCGTTGGCGAAAAACTGTTTTTT
CDR3 protein: CASSYSGGVGEKLFF
J gene: TRBJ1-4
clone size: -
D gene: -
V gene: TRBV6-5